The 25 T cell receptor beta chains listed next were all sequenced from one sample in a study of cytomegalovirus exposure and HLA in healthy donors. PCR was performed using 60 Vbeta and 13 Jbeta primers. The method was immunoSEQ multiplex PCR; TCRdb's version includes in-frame clones alone and lacks a portion of them. Of about 40,000 clones listed, 86% are singletons. The sample comprised PBMCs. These receptors all stem from a woman in her forties in good health and CMV-seropositive.

The rearrangement joins TRBV6-5 to TRBJ1-6; D unclear. There are 15 residues in the CDR3. Trimming took off 6 bases at V and 0 bases at J, with 9 bases between the two ends. Germline loops: CDR1 MNHEY, CDR2 SVGAGI. The CDR3 is CASSLEVSYNSPLHF. The CDR3 DNA sequence: TGTGCCAGCAGCCTTGAGGTCTCCTATAATTCACCCCTCCACTTT.

The chain uses TRBV5-6 and TRBJ1-2, with TRBD1 as a possible D gene (5 bases). Germline V lookup: CDR1 SGHDT, CDR2 YYEEEE. The V end lost 0 bases, the J end lost 0 bases, and 6 bases lay between the germline ends. There are 14 residues in the CDR3. The CDR3 protein is CASSLAQANYGYTF. CDR3 in DNA: TGTGCCAGCAGCTTGGCACAGGCTAACTATGGCTACACCTTC.

The genes are TRBV6-1 and TRBJ2-7; TRBD2 matches at 7 bases. Germline CDR1 reads MNHNS; CDR2 reads SASEGT. The CDR3 is made up of 16 amino acids. Losses at the gene ends were 3 bases for V and 2 bases for J; bases not matched to a gene: 10. This chain's CDR3 is CASSDVGLVVPYEQYF. DNA of the CDR3: TGTGCCAGCAGTGACGTTGGACTAGTGGTCCCCTACGAGCAGTACTTC.

The rearrangement links TRBV2 to TRBJ2-5, with TRBD2 identical over 13 bases. Trimming took 7 bases from V and 5 from J; bases not matched to a gene: 4. The CDR3 totals 14 residues. The germline gives CDR1 SNHLY, CDR2 FYNNEI. CDR3 sequence: CASKGTSGAETQYF. The CDR3 DNA is TGTGCCAGCAAAGGGACTAGCGGGGCGGAGACCCAGTACTTC. Full variable domain (remainder filled in from reference TRBV2 and TRBJ2-5): EPEVTQTPSHQVTQMGQEVILRCVPISNHLYFYWYRQILGQKVEFLVSFYNNEISEKSEIFDDQFSVERPDGSNFTLKIRSTKLEDSAMYFCASKGTSGAETQYFGPGTRLLVL.

The genes are TRBV7-9 and TRBJ1-1; the D gene is possibly TRBD1 (6 bases). V lost 5 bases and J lost 5, with 12 bases in between. The V gene's germline CDR1 is SEHNR and CDR2 FQNEAQ (reference sequence). CDR3 length: 13 residues. The CDR3 reads CASSPTGSTEAFF. DNA for the CDR3: TGTGCCAGCAGCCCCACAGGGAGTACTGAAGCTTTCTTT.

CDR3 nucleotides: TGTGCCAGGAGCGGGGGGGCGAACACCGGGGAGCTGTTTTTT. Amino acids: CARSGGANTGELFF. The chain joins TRBV2 to TRBJ2-2; 10 bases map to TRBD2. There are 14 residues in the CDR3. Germline CDR1 SNHLY, CDR2 FYNNEI. The ends lost 9 bases at V and 0 bases at J; junction bases unmatched: 1. The whole variable domain, filled in from reference TRBV2 and TRBJ2-2, reads EPEVTQTPSHQVTQMGQEVILRCVPISNHLYFYWYRQILGQKVEFLVSFYNNEISEKSEIFDDQFSVERPDGSNFTLKIRSTKLEDSAMYFCARSGGANTGELFFGEGSRLTVL.

The rearrangement uses TRBV7-2 and TRBJ1-2; 8 bases line up with TRBD1. Germline-derived CDR1 and CDR2 are SGHTA and FQGNSA. The trim removed 5 bases at V and 7 bases at J, leaving 15 bases unmatched. The CDR3 contains 16 residues. CDR3 sequence (DNA): TGTGCCAGCAGCCCAGGGGGGAGTCAGGGGGCAGGTGGCTACACCTTC. Translating gives CASSPGGSQGAGGYTF.

J is TRBJ1-1 and V is TRBV13, with D hard to call. With 0 bases removed from V and 3 bases from J, the gap between germline ends came to 5 bases. The germline CDR1 and CDR2 sequences are PRHDT and FYEKMQ (reference sequence). This CDR3 has 13 residues. The CDR3: CASSLGPDTEAFF. The CDR3 nucleotides read TGTGCCAGCAGCTTAGGGCCGGACACTGAAGCTTTCTTT.

This chain joins TRBV7-9 and TRBJ2-1; the match to TRBD2 covers 10 bases. CDR1 SEHNR and CDR2 FQNEAQ come from the germline V gene (reference sequence). V lost 2 bases and J lost 9; bases outside the gene matches: 10. The length of the CDR3 is 16 residues. CDR3 sequence: CASSLLGEAGGPEQFF. For the CDR3, the DNA is TGTGCCAGCAGCTTATTAGGTGAAGCGGGGGGGCCTGAGCAGTTCTTC. Full variable domain (rest looked up from reference TRBV7-9 and TRBJ2-1): DTGVSQNPRHKITKRGQNVTFRCDPISEHNRLYWYRQTLGQGPEFLTYFQNEAQLEKSRLLSDRFSAERPKGSFSTLEIQRTEQGDSAMYLCASSLLGEAGGPEQFFGPGTRLTVL.

The rearrangement links TRBV9 to TRBJ1-6; D unresolved. This CDR3 region has 13 residues. The V end lost 4 bases, the J end lost 6 bases, and 8 bases lay between the germline ends. Germline CDR1 is SGDLS and CDR2 is YYNGEE. This chain's CDR3 is CASSPRGNSPLHF. Written as DNA, the CDR3 is TGTGCCAGCAGCCCCCGGGGTAATTCACCCCTCCACTTT.

This chain uses TRBV6-5 with TRBJ1-1, with TRBD1 matching 11 bases. The ends lost 1 base at V and 3 bases at J; junction bases unmatched: 1. The CDR3 sequence is 15 residues long. CDR1 and CDR2 (germline): MNHEY, SVGAGI. The CDR3 loop is CASSYWGQGDTEAFF. CDR3 DNA: TGTGCCAGCAGTTACTGGGGACAGGGGGACACTGAAGCTTTCTTT.

The chain is built from TRBV5-6 and TRBJ1-1, with D unclear. The CDR3 has 11 amino acids. Germline V gene lookup returns CDR1 SGHDT and CDR2 YYEEEE. V dropped 2 bases and J dropped 7 bases, with 6 bases sitting between them. The CDR3 protein is CASSFEGEAFF. CDR3 DNA: TGTGCCAGCAGCTTCGAGGGTGAAGCTTTCTTT.

The V gene is TRBV5-5, the J gene TRBJ1-4; TRBD1 is a possible D gene (6 bases). CDR1 SGHKS and CDR2 YYEKEE come from the germline V gene (reference sequence). Trimming removed 4 bases at V and 4 bases at J, with 17 bases between. This CDR3 is 16 amino acids long. CDR3 DNA: TGTGCCAGCAGCCCGTGGGGACAACGTAATAATGAAAAACTGTTTTTT. Its protein product is CASSPWGQRNNEKLFF.

The rearrangement joins TRBV9 to TRBJ2-1; the D is unclear. Germline V gives CDR1 SGDLS, CDR2 YYNGEE. The CDR3 is 14 amino acids. V lost 0 bases and J 6 bases, leaving 10 bases between the germline ends. This chain's CDR3 is CASSVATRSNEQFF. As DNA, the CDR3 is TGTGCCAGCAGCGTAGCTACGAGGAGCAATGAGCAGTTCTTC. Variable domain in full (rest from reference TRBV9 and TRBJ2-1): DSGVTQTPKHLITATGQRVTLRCSPRSGDLSVYWYQQSLDQGLQFLIQYYNGEERAKGNILERFSAQQFPDLHSELNLSSLELGDSALYFCASSVATRSNEQFFGPGTRLTVL.

The chain uses TRBV25-1 and TRBJ2-7, with TRBD1 matching 7 bases. This CDR3 spans 13 amino acids. The germline gives CDR1 MGHDK, CDR2 SYGVNS. With V trimmed by 2 bases and J by 2 bases, 0 bases remained unmatched. CDR3 bases: TGTGCCAGCAGTGAACAGGGGGCCTACGAGCAGTACTTC. It encodes CASSEQGAYEQYF.

The chain uses TRBV19 and TRBJ2-3; D not certain. V was cut by 4 bases and J by 0 bases, with 8 bases left in between. Germline-derived CDR1 and CDR2 are LNHDA and SQIVND (reference sequence). This CDR3 is built from 14 residues. In DNA form, the CDR3 reads TGTGCCAGTAGTAGGAGCCTTAGCACAGATACGCAGTATTTT. Amino acids: CASSRSLSTDTQYF.

The rearrangement uses TRBV27 and TRBJ1-5; 12 bases match TRBD1. Germline V gene lookup returns CDR1 MNHEY and CDR2 SMNVEV (reference sequence). V shed 11 bases and J 4 bases; nucleotides not matched to a gene: 12. CDR3 size: 16 residues. This chain's CDR3 is CAVPGQGAQVNQPQHF. For the CDR3, the DNA is TGTGCCGTCCCGGGACAGGGGGCGCAGGTAAATCAGCCCCAGCATTTT.

The chain links TRBV6-6 to TRBJ1-5; the match to TRBD1 covers 7 bases. The CDR3 contains 14 residues. Losses at the gene ends were 0 bases for V and 4 bases for J; bases not matched to a gene: 0. Germline assignment: CDR1 MNHNY and CDR2 SVGAGI (reference sequence). The CDR3 protein is CASSYSDRNQPQHF. The DNA of the CDR3 is TGTGCCAGCAGTTACTCGGACAGGAATCAGCCCCAGCATTTT.

CDR3 nucleotides: TGTGCCAGCAGCGAAAGACTAGCGGGGGAAGAGACCCAGTACTTC. Protein sequence: CASSERLAGEETQYF. The chain employs TRBV5-4 and TRBJ2-5; 12 bases map to TRBD2. This CDR3 region has 15 residues. CDR1 and CDR2 (germline): SGHNT, YYREEE (reference sequence). Trimming cost V 4 bases and J 3 bases; bases outside gene matches: 4.

J is TRBJ2-7 and V is TRBV6-5; perhaps TRBD1 as D (7 bases). The CDR3 has 14 amino acids. With 7 bases removed from V and 1 base from J, the gap between germline ends came to 14 bases. Germline V CDR1 and CDR2: MNHEY, SVGAGI. CDR3 region: CASNRQGGSYEQYF. CDR3 in DNA: TGTGCCAGCAATAGACAGGGAGGATCCTACGAGCAGTACTTC.

The chain recombines TRBV5-1 with TRBJ2-7; tentatively, D is TRBD2 (7 bases). The V and J ends lost 0 bases and 6 bases respectively, with 13 bases between them. The CDR3 is made up of 14 amino acids. The germline V gene encodes CDR1 SGHRS and CDR2 YFSETQ. The CDR3 sequence: CASSLEGGGCEQYF. CDR3 nucleotide sequence: TGCGCCAGCAGCTTGGAGGGCGGGGGCTGCGAGCAGTACTTC. The whole variable domain, filled in from reference TRBV5-1 and TRBJ2-7, reads KAGVTQTPRYLIKTRGQQVTLSCSPISGHRSVSWYQQTPGQGLQFLFEYFSETQRNKGNFPGRFSGRQFSNSRSEMNVSTLELGDSALYLCASSLEGGGCEQYFGPGTRLTVT.

This clone was detected only once. J is TRBJ2-5 and V is TRBV18, with 7 positions matching TRBD1. CDR1 and CDR2 from the germline V gene are KGHSH and LQKENI. CDR3 length equals 16 residues. Unmatched junction bases numbered 10, after V lost 1 base and J lost 5 bases. The DNA for the CDR3 is TGTGCCAGCTCACCACGGCCGGGACAGTTATCTGAGACCCAGTACTTC. Amino acid sequence: CASSPRPGQLSETQYF.

The chain recombines TRBV6-5 with TRBJ1-4, with D tentatively TRBD1 (5 bases). Germline CDR1 is MNHEY and CDR2 is SVGAGI. V lost 0 bases to trimming and J lost 8 bases, with 16 bases between them. This CDR3 spans 16 amino acids. As DNA, the CDR3 is TGTGCCAGCAGTTACTCGAGCGGGACCCGGACCGAAAAACTGTTTTTT. Translated, it gives CASSYSSGTRTEKLFF.

This chain joins TRBV7-9 and TRBJ2-5; 10 bases map to TRBD1. In germline, CDR1 is SEHNR, CDR2 FQNEAQ (reference sequence). The length of the CDR3 is 15 residues. Trimming took 5 bases from V and 5 from J; bases not matched to a gene: 8. In DNA, the CDR3 is TGTGCCAGCAGCGCAGACAGGGGGCTGGTGGAGACCCAGTACTTC. Protein product: CASSADRGLVETQYF.

The chain combines TRBV30 with TRBJ1-1; D is unresolved. Germline values: CDR1 GTSNPN, CDR2 SVGIG (reference sequence). This CDR3 comprises 13 residues. Trimming took 7 bases from V and 4 from J, leaving 16 bases between them. CDR3 sequence reads: CASSLIKPTEAFF. The DNA of the CDR3 is TGTGCCTCCTCACTAATAAAGCCCACTGAAGCTTTCTTT.